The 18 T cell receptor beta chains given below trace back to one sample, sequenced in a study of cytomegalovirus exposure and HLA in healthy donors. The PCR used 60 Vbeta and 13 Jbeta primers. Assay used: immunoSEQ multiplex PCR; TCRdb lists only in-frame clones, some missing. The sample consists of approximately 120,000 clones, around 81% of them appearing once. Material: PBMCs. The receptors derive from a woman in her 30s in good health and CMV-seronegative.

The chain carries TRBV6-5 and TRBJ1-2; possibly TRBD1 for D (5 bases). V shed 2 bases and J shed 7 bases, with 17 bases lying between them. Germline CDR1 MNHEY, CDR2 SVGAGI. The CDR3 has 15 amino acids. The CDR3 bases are TGTGCCAGCAGTTACGAATATGGGGGGTCCGCTGGCTACACCTTC. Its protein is CASSYEYGGSAGYTF.

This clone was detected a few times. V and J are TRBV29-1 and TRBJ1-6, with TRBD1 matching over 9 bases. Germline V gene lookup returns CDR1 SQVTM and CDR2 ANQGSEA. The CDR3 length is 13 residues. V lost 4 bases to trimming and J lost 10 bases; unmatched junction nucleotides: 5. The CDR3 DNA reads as TGCAGCGTTGGGACAGGGGAGGGGTCACCCCTCCACTTT. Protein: CSVGTGEGSPLHF. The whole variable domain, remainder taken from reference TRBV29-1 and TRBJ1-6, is SAVISQKPSRDICQRGTSLTIQCQVDSQVTMMFWYRQQPGQSLTLIATANQGSEATYESGFVIDKFPISRPNLTFSTLTVSNMSPEDSSIYLCSVGTGEGSPLHFGNGTRLTVT.

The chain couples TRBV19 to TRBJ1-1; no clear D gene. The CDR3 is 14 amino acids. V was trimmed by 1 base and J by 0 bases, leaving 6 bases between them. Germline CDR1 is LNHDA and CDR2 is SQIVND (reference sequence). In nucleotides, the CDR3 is TGTGCCAGTAGTATAGCAGATATGAACACTGAAGCTTTCTTT. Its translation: CASSIADMNTEAFF.

The CDR3 reads CASSQAGTGAYEQYF. The CDR3 DNA is TGCGCCAGCAGCCAAGCCGGCACAGGGGCCTACGAGCAGTACTTC. The V call is TRBV4-1, the J call TRBJ2-7; 7 bases map to TRBD1. Germline V gene sequence: CDR1 MGHRA, CDR2 YSYEKL. The CDR3 covers 15 residues. V shed 1 base, J shed 2 bases, and the junction held 5 bases outside the gene matches.

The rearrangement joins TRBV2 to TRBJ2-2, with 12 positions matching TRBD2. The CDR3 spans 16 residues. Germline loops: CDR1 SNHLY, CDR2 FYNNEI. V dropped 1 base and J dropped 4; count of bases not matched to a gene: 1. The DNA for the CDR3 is TGTGCCAGCAGTGAAGGACTAGCGGGAGCCACCGGGGAGCTGTTTTTT. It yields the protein CASSEGLAGATGELFF. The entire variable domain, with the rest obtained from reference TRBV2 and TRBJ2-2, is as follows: EPEVTQTPSHQVTQMGQEVILRCVPISNHLYFYWYRQILGQKVEFLVSFYNNEISEKSEIFDDQFSVERPDGSNFTLKIRSTKLEDSAMYFCASSEGLAGATGELFFGEGSRLTVL.

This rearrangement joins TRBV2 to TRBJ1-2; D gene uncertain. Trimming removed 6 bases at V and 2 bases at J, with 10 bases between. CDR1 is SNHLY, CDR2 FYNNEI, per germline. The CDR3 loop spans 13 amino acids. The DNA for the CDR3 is TGTGCCAGCAGCATACAGAGCAACTATGGCTACACCTTC. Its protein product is CASSIQSNYGYTF.

CDR3 sequence (DNA): TGTGCCAGCAGCTTTCAGGGCTCCTACAATGAGCAGTTCTTC. Translating gives CASSFQGSYNEQFF. V gene TRBV7-9 combines with J gene TRBJ2-1, with D possibly matching TRBD1 (5 bases). V lost 3 bases, J lost 0 bases, and 6 bases lay in between. CDR1 is SEHNR, CDR2 FQNEAQ, per germline (reference sequence). The CDR3 is 14 residues long.

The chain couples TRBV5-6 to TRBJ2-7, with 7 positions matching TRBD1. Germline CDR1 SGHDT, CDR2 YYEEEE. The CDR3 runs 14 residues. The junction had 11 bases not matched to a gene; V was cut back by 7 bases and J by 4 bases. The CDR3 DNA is TGTGCCAGCGGACAGACAGGGTTCTCTTACGAGCAGTACTTC. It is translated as CASGQTGFSYEQYF.

In nucleotides, the CDR3 is TGTGCCAGCAGCGACACCCGACAGTACACCGGGGAGCTGTTTTTT. It is translated as CASSDTRQYTGELFF. The chain combines TRBV11-2 with TRBJ2-2; tentatively, D is TRBD1 (5 bases). This CDR3 has 15 amino acids. Germline CDR1 reads SGHAT; CDR2 reads FQNNGV. The V end lost 5 bases, the J end lost 3 bases, and 13 bases lay between the germline ends.

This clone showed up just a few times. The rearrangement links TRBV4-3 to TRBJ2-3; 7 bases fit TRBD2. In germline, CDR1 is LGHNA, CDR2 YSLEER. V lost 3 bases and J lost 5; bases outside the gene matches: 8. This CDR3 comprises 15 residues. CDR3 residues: CASSQGLAVLDTQYF. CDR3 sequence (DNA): TGCGCCAGCAGCCAGGGGCTAGCGGTCCTAGATACGCAGTATTTT.

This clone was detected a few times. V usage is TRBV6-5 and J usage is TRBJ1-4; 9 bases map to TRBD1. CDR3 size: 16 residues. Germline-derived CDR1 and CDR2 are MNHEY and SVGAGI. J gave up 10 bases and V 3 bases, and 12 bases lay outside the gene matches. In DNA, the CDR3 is TGTGCCAGCAGTTATACTAGCCGGGACAGGGCCGGAAAACTGTTTTTT. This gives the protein CASSYTSRDRAGKLFF.

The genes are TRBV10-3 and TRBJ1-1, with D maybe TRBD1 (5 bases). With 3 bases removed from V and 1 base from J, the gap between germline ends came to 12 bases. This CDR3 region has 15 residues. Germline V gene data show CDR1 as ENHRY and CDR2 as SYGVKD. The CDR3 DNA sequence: TGTGCCATCAGTGACCCCGGGAGGGGGAACACTGAAGCTTTCTTT. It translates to CAISDPGRGNTEAFF.

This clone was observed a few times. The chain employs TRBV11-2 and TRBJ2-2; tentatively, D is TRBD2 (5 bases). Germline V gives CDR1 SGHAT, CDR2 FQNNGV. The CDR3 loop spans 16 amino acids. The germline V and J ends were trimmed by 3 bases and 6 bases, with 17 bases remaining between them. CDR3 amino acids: CASSFGLASRPGELFF. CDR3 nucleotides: TGTGCCAGCAGCTTCGGGCTAGCTTCAAGACCCGGGGAGCTGTTTTTT.

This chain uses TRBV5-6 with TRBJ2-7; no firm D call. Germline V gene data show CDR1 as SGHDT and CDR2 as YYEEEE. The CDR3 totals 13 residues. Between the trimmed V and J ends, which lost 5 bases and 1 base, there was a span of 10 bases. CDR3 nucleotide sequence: TGTGCCAGCAGGAAGCAAAGTTCCTACGAGCAGTACTTC. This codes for CASRKQSSYEQYF.

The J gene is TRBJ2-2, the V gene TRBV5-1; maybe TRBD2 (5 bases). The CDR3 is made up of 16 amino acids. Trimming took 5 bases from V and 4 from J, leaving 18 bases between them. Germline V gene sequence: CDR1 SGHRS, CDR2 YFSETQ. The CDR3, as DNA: TGCGCCAGCAGATGGTCGGGGTCCCGCGGCACCGGGGAGCTGTTTTTT. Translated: CASRWSGSRGTGELFF.

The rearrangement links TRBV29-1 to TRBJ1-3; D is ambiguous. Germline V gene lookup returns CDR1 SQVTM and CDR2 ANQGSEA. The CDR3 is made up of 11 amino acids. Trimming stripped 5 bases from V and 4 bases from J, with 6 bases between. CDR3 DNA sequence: TGCAGCGTTTTGACAGGAAACACCATATATTTT. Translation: CSVLTGNTIYF.

CDR3 protein: CASSLLAGGGDTQYF. CDR3 in DNA: TGCGCCAGCAGCTTGCTAGCGGGAGGTGGAGATACGCAGTATTTT. The chain joins TRBV5-1 to TRBJ2-3, with 11 nucleotides matching TRBD2. Trimming removed 1 base from V and 5 bases from J; junction bases left unmatched: 3. From germline, CDR1 is SGHRS and CDR2 YFSETQ. CDR3 size: 15 residues.

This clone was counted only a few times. CDR3 residues: CASRPIYKNTEAFF. DNA of the CDR3: TGTGCCAGCAGGCCCATTTACAAGAACACTGAAGCTTTCTTT. This chain joins TRBV6-6 and TRBJ1-1; D is unresolved. This CDR3 has 14 amino acids. Trimming took off 6 bases at V and 1 base at J, with 12 bases between the two ends. CDR1 is MNHNY, CDR2 SVGAGI, per germline (reference sequence).